The next 30 T cell receptor beta chains were all read from a single sample in a study of long-term antiretroviral therapy in people with HIV. The run of the v3.0 immunoSEQ assay was at survey level. Assay: immunoSEQ multiplex PCR; the TCRdb copy retains only in-frame clones and omits some. The sample consists of about 34,000 clones, roughly three quarters of them appearing once. This sample comprised unsorted PBMCs, obtained 1.9 years after starting antiretroviral therapy. Every receptor here comes from a young man with HIV.

The V and J genes are TRBV5-1 and TRBJ2-2; D gene uncertain. From germline, CDR1 is SGHRS and CDR2 YFSETQ. The CDR3 has 18 residues. V was trimmed by 0 bases and J by 0 bases, leaving 15 bases between them. In DNA form, the CDR3 reads TGCGCCAGCAGCTTGGCCCCGGGCACTGGAACGAACACCGGGGAGCTGTTTTTT. It yields the protein CASSLAPGTGTNTGELFF.

By frequency in the sample, this clone is large. This sequence joins TRBV2 and TRBJ2-7; 11 nucleotides line up with TRBD2. The CDR3 is 16 residues long. Germline trimming cut 9 bases from V and 2 bases from J; bases unmatched to any gene: 12. The germline V gene has CDR1 SNHLY and CDR2 FYNNEI. Written as DNA, the CDR3 is TGTGCCAGTGCCGACCAAATAGCGGGGGGGCCCTACGAGCAGTACTTC. Protein: CASADQIAGGPYEQYF. Full variable domain (remainder filled in from reference TRBV2 and TRBJ2-7): EPEVTQTPSHQVTQMGQEVILRCVPISNHLYFYWYRQILGQKVEFLVSFYNNEISEKSEIFDDQFSVERPDGSNFTLKIRSTKLEDSAMYFCASADQIAGGPYEQYFGPGTRLTVT.

This chain uses TRBV2 with TRBJ1-3, with a weak D call TRBD1 (6 bases). Trimming left V 4 bases short and J 4 bases short, with 14 bases between. The CDR3 consists of 15 residues. Looked up from germline, CDR1 is SNHLY and CDR2 is FYNNEI. The CDR3 region is CASSAFGGAGNTIYF. The CDR3 DNA reads TGTGCCAGCAGTGCCTTTGGGGGCGCAGGAAACACCATATATTTT.

DNA for the CDR3: TGTGCCAGCTCACTTCGGAGGGGAGATGGCTACACCTTC. As protein: CASSLRRGDGYTF. The chain carries TRBV18 and TRBJ1-2; D may be TRBD1 (5 bases). This CDR3 is 13 amino acids long. The V end was cut by 4 bases, the J end by 6 bases, with 12 bases between. Germline CDR1 reads KGHSH; CDR2 reads LQKENI.

The rearrangement uses TRBV10-1 and TRBJ1-2, with 7 bases matching TRBD1. CDR1 WNHNN and CDR2 SYGVQD come from the germline V gene (reference sequence). This CDR3 region has 13 residues. The V segment lost 10 bases and the J segment 3 bases; nucleotides outside the gene matches: 8. The CDR3 here is CATSAGTDYGYTF. In DNA form, the CDR3 reads TGCGCCACCTCGGCCGGGACAGACTATGGCTACACCTTC.

This chain connects TRBV5-1 to TRBJ2-3; TRBD2 agrees at 12 bases. Per germline, CDR1 SGHRS and CDR2 YFSETQ. After removal of 4 bases from V and 6 bases from J, the junction contained 6 bases not matched to a gene. This CDR3 contains 15 residues. The CDR3 nucleotides are TGCGCCAGCAGCCGACTAGCGGGGGAAAAGGATACGCAGTATTTT. As protein: CASSRLAGEKDTQYF.

The V and J genes are TRBV18 and TRBJ2-6; D not resolved. Germline V gene lookup returns CDR1 KGHSH and CDR2 LQKENI. CDR3 size: 14 residues. V lost 3 bases and J lost 2, with 5 bases in between. CDR3 in amino acids: CASSPVAGANVLTF. CDR3 bases: TGTGCCAGCTCACCTGTTGCTGGGGCCAACGTCCTGACTTTC.

This chain connects TRBV28 to TRBJ2-1, with TRBD2 identical over 8 bases. Germline loops: CDR1 MDHEN, CDR2 SYDVKM. With 6 bases clipped from V and 1 base from J, the junction kept 5 bases outside the gene matches. The CDR3 runs 15 residues. CDR3 sequence (DNA): TGTGCCAGCAGAACCGGGGGGGGATCCTACAATGAGCAGTTCTTC. It specifies CASRTGGGSYNEQFF.

The chain combines TRBV6-1 with TRBJ1-2, with D unresolved. Per germline, CDR1 MNHNS and CDR2 SASEGT. V gave up 8 bases and J gave up 0 bases, with 4 bases separating them. CDR3 length: 11 amino acids. CDR3 nucleotides: TGTGCCAGCTCTTCTAACTATGGCTACACCTTC. Translation gives CASSSNYGYTF.

This clone appeared once. The V and J genes are TRBV5-1 and TRBJ1-6, with 11 nucleotides matching TRBD1. This CDR3 has 14 amino acids. V lost 7 bases to trimming and J lost 7 bases; unmatched junction nucleotides: 4. In germline, CDR1 is SGHRS, CDR2 YFSETQ. CDR3 residues: CASRDRGANSPLHF. The CDR3 DNA follows: TGCGCCAGCCGGGACAGGGGGGCCAATTCACCCCTCCACTTT.

The V gene is TRBV30, the J gene TRBJ2-3, with 8 bases aligning to TRBD2. CDR3 size: 14 residues. Germline CDR1 and CDR2: GTSNPN and SVGIG (reference sequence). Losses at the gene ends were 6 bases for V and 4 bases for J; bases not matched to a gene: 9. The CDR3, as DNA: TGTGCCTGCTCCGCCGGGGGGGACGCAGATACGCAGTATTTT. Its protein product is CACSAGGDADTQYF.

A single count supports this clone. The chain carries TRBV6-1 and TRBJ2-2; 7 bases map to TRBD1. The CDR3 loop spans 13 amino acids. V shed 11 bases and J 7 bases; nucleotides not matched to a gene: 10. Per the germline V gene, CDR1 is MNHNS and CDR2 is SASEGT. The CDR3 DNA follows: TGTGCCGCGAGAGAGGGGGCTGTCGGGGAGCTGTTTTTT. Its translation is CAAREGAVGELFF.

V usage is TRBV6-1 and J usage is TRBJ2-2; 8 bases fit TRBD1. V gave up 2 bases and J gave up 0 bases; unmatched junction bases: 5. The CDR3 totals 17 residues. CDR1 and CDR2 (germline): MNHNS, SASEGT. CDR3 nucleotide sequence: TGTGCCAGCAGTGAACCGACAGGGGTCGCGAACACCGGGGAGCTGTTTTTT. This translates into CASSEPTGVANTGELFF.

This chain joins TRBV6-5 and TRBJ1-2, with no clear D. This CDR3 is 12 amino acids long. CDR1 and CDR2 (germline): MNHEY, SVGAGI. V was pared by 8 bases and J by 8 bases, with 15 bases between. This CDR3 is CASFSGMGGYTF. As DNA, the CDR3 is TGTGCCAGCTTTTCGGGGATGGGGGGCTACACCTTC.

The chain has TRBV7-8 and TRBJ1-2; tentative D call: TRBD1 (5 bases). CDR1 is SGHVS, CDR2 FQNEAQ, per germline. The CDR3 spans 17 residues. Trimming removed 0 bases from V and 0 bases from J, with 14 bases in between. DNA for the CDR3: TGTGCCAGCAGCTTAGCGGGGGGACCACTTACTAACTATGGCTACACCTTC. Translating it yields CASSLAGGPLTNYGYTF.

The rearrangement joins TRBV5-1 to TRBJ2-2, with a weak D call TRBD1 (6 bases). This CDR3 has 16 residues. In germline, CDR1 is SGHRS, CDR2 YFSETQ. V was cut by 0 bases and J by 7 bases, with 16 bases left in between. CDR3 amino acids: CASSLAPGQGNGELFF. CDR3 bases: TGCGCCAGCAGCTTGGCCCCGGGGCAGGGGAACGGGGAGCTGTTTTTT. Filled out from reference TRBV5-1 and TRBJ2-2, the complete variable domain reads KAGVTQTPRYLIKTRGQQVTLSCSPISGHRSVSWYQQTPGQGLQFLFEYFSETQRNKGNFPGRFSGRQFSNSRSEMNVSTLELGDSALYLCASSLAPGQGNGELFFGEGSRLTVL.

This chain joins TRBV10-2 and TRBJ2-6; TRBD2 matches 11 bases. V was pared by 4 bases and J by 0 bases, with 8 bases of the junction left unmatched. CDR1 is WSHSY and CDR2 is SAAADI in the germline V gene. CDR3 length: 19 residues. DNA of the CDR3: TGCGCCAGCAGTGGGGTCCTAGCGGGGGGCTTCTCTGGGGCCAACGTCCTGACTTTC. Protein product: CASSGVLAGGFSGANVLTF.

V usage is TRBV10-1 and J usage is TRBJ1-6, with TRBD1 as a possible D gene (6 bases). The CDR3 is 15 residues long. CDR1 is WNHNN and CDR2 is SYGVQD in the germline V gene (reference sequence). The V end was cut by 0 bases, the J end by 7 bases, with 10 bases between. The DNA for the CDR3 is TGCGCCAGCAGTGAGTCGACAGGACAAAATTCACCCCTCCACTTT. It encodes CASSESTGQNSPLHF.

This CDR3 is CASSTPDRAYGYTF. DNA of the CDR3: TGTGCCAGCAGCACTCCGGACAGGGCATATGGCTACACCTTC. This sequence joins TRBV28 and TRBJ1-2; 8 bases align to TRBD1. The CDR3 spans 14 residues. Germline V gene data show CDR1 as MDHEN and CDR2 as SYDVKM. Trimming cost V 6 bases and J 5 bases; bases outside gene matches: 8.

V is TRBV7-8 and J is TRBJ1-1, with D perhaps TRBD1 (5 bases). V dropped 4 bases and J dropped 6 bases, with 21 bases sitting between them. The CDR3 loop spans 16 amino acids. Germline V gives CDR1 SGHVS, CDR2 FQNEAQ. The CDR3 protein is CASSYVLPPSGAEAFF. As DNA, the CDR3 is TGTGCCAGCAGCTATGTTCTCCCACCCTCGGGGGCTGAAGCTTTCTTT.

The genes are TRBV2 and TRBJ2-4, with D perhaps TRBD1 (5 bases). Germline-derived CDR1 and CDR2 are SNHLY and FYNNEI. This CDR3 has 15 amino acids. The V end was cut by 6 bases, the J end by 2 bases, with 14 bases between. This CDR3 is CASRASQDTKNIQYF. The DNA of the CDR3 is TGTGCCAGCAGAGCCTCCCAGGACACCAAAAACATTCAGTACTTC.

This chain uses TRBV2 with TRBJ1-5, with D maybe TRBD1 (6 bases). Germline V gene data show CDR1 as SNHLY and CDR2 as FYNNEI. The CDR3 runs 15 residues. V dropped 4 bases and J dropped 1 base, with 11 bases sitting between them. In DNA form, the CDR3 reads TGTGCCAGCAGTGGGGTGGGGGCCAGCAATCAGCCCCAGCATTTT. Its translation: CASSGVGASNQPQHF.

This clone has a single count. J is TRBJ1-1 and V is TRBV6-1, with D tentatively TRBD1 (5 bases). The germline CDR1 and CDR2 sequences are MNHNS and SASEGT. This CDR3 comprises 15 residues. The ends were cut back, 7 bases at V and 10 bases at J, with 25 bases in the middle. The CDR3: CASTPGPAGQVGAFF. The CDR3 DNA sequence: TGTGCCAGCACTCCGGGCCCGGCAGGGCAGGTAGGAGCTTTCTTT.

This clone showed up just a few times. The chain employs TRBV21-1 and TRBJ2-7; the listed D gene, TRBD2, was not tested against the DNA. TRBV21-1 is noted as a pseudogene. This CDR3 is 13 amino acids long. CDR3 coding DNA: TGTGCCAGCAGCAAAGACCGATACTACGAGCAGTACGTC. It yields the protein CASSKDRYYEQYV.

The genes are TRBV7-2 and TRBJ1-2, with 10 nucleotides matching TRBD1. After removal of 6 bases from V and 5 bases from J, the junction contained 6 bases not matched to a gene. Germline values: CDR1 SGHTA, CDR2 FQGNSA. The CDR3 loop spans 14 amino acids. CDR3 sequence: CASSPGTGAYGYTF. The CDR3 DNA sequence: TGTGCCAGCAGTCCCGGGACAGGGGCATATGGCTACACCTTC.

This chain uses TRBV7-9 with TRBJ2-1; TRBD2 agrees at 10 bases. The V gene's germline CDR1 is SEHNR and CDR2 FQNEAQ (reference sequence). The CDR3 has 16 residues. V was clipped by 5 bases and J by 6 bases; unmatched bases: 10. In DNA, the CDR3 is TGTGCCAGCAGCCCTGGACCTAGCGGGGGAAGCAATGAGCAGTTCTTC. It specifies CASSPGPSGGSNEQFF.

The chain carries TRBV11-2 and TRBJ2-2; D unclear. CDR1 is SGHAT, CDR2 FQNNGV, per germline. The CDR3 loop spans 14 amino acids. Trimming stripped 5 bases from V and 5 bases from J, with 12 bases between. Here the CDR3 reads CASSIPARTGELFF. The CDR3 coding sequence is TGTGCCAGCAGCATACCAGCAAGGACCGGGGAGCTGTTTTTT.

The V gene is TRBV29-1, the J gene TRBJ2-5; no definite D call. In germline, CDR1 is SQVTM, CDR2 ANQGSEA. There are 13 residues in the CDR3. Trimming shortened V by 6 bases and J by 5 bases, and 16 bases separated the two germline ends. Here the CDR3 reads CSVAPDGGETQYF. Here the CDR3 DNA reads TGCAGCGTAGCCCCGGACGGTGGGGAGACCCAGTACTTC.

Only a few counts were recorded for this clone. The chain links TRBV7-9 to TRBJ2-7; D call uncertain. This CDR3 spans 12 amino acids. Trimming stripped 1 base from V and 3 bases from J, with 4 bases between. Germline V CDR1 and CDR2: SEHNR, FQNEAQ (reference sequence). The DNA of the CDR3 is TGTGCCAGCAGCTTAGAGGTCTACGAGCAGTACTTC. Its protein is CASSLEVYEQYF.

The chain has TRBV7-8 and TRBJ1-5; D gene uncertain. V was clipped by 8 bases and J by 0 bases, with 11 bases between them. The CDR3 covers 14 residues. In germline, CDR1 is SGHVS, CDR2 FQNEAQ. The CDR3, as DNA: TGTGCCAGCGAGGACCGAGATAGCAATCAGCCCCAGCATTTT. Its translation: CASEDRDSNQPQHF.